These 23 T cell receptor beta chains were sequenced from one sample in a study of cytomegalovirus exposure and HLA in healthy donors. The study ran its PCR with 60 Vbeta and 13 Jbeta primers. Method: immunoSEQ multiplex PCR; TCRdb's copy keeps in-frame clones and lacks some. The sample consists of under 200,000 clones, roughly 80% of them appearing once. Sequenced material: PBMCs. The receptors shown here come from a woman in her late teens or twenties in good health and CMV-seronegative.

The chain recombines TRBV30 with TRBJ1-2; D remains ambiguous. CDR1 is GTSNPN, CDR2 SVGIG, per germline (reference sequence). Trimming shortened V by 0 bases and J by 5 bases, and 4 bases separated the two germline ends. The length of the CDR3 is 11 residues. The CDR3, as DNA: TGTGCCTGGAGTGTACTATATGGCTACACCTTC. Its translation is CAWSVLYGYTF.

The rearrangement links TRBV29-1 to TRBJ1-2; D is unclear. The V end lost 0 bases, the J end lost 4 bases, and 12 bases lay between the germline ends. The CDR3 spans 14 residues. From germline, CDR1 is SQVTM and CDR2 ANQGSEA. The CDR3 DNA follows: TGCAGCGTTGAAGAAGCCGGGAAATCCTATGGCTACACCTTC. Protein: CSVEEAGKSYGYTF.

The CDR3 nucleotides read TGTGCCAGCAGTTTTCAAACAGGGGTGGGAGGAAACATTCAGTACTTC. It specifies CASSFQTGVGGNIQYF. The V gene is TRBV11-2, the J gene TRBJ2-4, with a tentative D call TRBD1 (7 bases). CDR3 size: 16 residues. V was shortened by 6 bases and J by 6 bases, with 21 bases between the two germline ends. In germline, CDR1 is SGHAT, CDR2 FQNNGV.

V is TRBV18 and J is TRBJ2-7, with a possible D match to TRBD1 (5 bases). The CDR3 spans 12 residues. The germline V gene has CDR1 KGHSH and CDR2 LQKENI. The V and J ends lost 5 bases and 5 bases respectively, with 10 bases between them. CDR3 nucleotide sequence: TGTGCCAGCTCATCCCAGGGAAACGAGCAGTACGTC. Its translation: CASSSQGNEQYV.

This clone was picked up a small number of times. The CDR3 coding sequence is TGTGCCAGCAGTTACAGGGGGTTCAATCAGCCCCAGCATTTT. Protein: CASSYRGFNQPQHF. The chain couples TRBV6-5 to TRBJ1-5, with D possibly being TRBD1 (6 bases). CDR1 is MNHEY and CDR2 is SVGAGI in the germline V gene. The CDR3 totals 14 residues. Trimming shortened V by 2 bases and J by 3 bases, and 8 bases separated the two germline ends.

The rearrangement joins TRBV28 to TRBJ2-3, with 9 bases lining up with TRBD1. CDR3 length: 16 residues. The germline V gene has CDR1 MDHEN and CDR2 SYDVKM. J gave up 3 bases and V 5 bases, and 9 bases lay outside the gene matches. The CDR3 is CASSPQGTGSTDTQYF. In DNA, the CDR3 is TGTGCCAGCAGTCCCCAGGGGACAGGGTCGACAGATACGCAGTATTTT.

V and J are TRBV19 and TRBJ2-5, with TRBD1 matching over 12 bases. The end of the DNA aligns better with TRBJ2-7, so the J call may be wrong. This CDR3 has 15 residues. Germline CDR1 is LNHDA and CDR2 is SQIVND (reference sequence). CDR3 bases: TGTGCCAGTAGTATTCCGGGACAGGGGGCTATCGAGCAGTACTTC. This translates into CASSIPGQGAIEQYF.

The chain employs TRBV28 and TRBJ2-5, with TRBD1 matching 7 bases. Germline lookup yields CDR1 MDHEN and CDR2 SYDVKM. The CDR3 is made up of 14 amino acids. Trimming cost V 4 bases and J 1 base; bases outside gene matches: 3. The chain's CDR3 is CASSWGQFQETQYF. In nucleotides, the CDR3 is TGTGCCAGCAGTTGGGGACAGTTCCAAGAGACCCAGTACTTC. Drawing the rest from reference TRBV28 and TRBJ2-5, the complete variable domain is DVKVTQSSRYLVKRTGEKVFLECVQDMDHENMFWYRQDPGLGLRLIYFSYDVKMKEKGDIPEGYSVSREKKERFSLILESASTNQTSMYLCASSWGQFQETQYFGPGTRLLVL.

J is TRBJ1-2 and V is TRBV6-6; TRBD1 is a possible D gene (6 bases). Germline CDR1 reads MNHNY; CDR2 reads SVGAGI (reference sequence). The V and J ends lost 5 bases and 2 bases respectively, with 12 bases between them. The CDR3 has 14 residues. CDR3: CASSATGTNYGYTF. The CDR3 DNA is TGTGCCAGCAGTGCAACAGGGACGAACTATGGCTACACCTTC.

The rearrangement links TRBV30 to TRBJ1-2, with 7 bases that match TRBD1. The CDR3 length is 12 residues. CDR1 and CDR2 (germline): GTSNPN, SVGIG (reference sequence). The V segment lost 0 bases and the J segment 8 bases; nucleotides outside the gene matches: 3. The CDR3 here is CAWSVMGQGYTF. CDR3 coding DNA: TGTGCCTGGAGTGTAATGGGACAGGGCTACACCTTC.

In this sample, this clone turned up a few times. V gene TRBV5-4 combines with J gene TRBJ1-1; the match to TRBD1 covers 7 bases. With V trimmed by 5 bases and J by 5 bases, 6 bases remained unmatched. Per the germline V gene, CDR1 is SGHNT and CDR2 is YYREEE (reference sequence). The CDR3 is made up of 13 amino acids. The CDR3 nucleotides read TGTGCCAGCAGACCGACAGGGACTACTGAAGCTTTCTTT. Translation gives CASRPTGTTEAFF.

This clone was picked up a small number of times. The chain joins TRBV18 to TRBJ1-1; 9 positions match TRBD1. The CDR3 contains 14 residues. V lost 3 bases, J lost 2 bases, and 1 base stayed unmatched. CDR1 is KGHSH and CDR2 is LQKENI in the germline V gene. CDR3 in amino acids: CASSPTGGNTEAFF. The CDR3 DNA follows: TGTGCCAGCTCACCGACAGGGGGTAACACTGAAGCTTTCTTT.

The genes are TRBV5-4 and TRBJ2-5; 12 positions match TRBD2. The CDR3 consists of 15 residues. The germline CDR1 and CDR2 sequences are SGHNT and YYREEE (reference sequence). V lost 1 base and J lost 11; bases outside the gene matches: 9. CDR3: CASSLSSGRAGEQYF. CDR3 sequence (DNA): TGTGCCAGCAGCTTGTCTAGCGGGAGGGCGGGGGAGCAGTACTTC.

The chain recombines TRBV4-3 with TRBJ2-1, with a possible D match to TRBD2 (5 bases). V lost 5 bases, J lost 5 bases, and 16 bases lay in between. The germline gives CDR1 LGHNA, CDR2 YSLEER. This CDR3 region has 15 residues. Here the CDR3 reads CASSKGRNLNNEQFF. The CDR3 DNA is TGCGCCAGCAGCAAAGGGAGAAACTTGAACAATGAGCAGTTCTTC.

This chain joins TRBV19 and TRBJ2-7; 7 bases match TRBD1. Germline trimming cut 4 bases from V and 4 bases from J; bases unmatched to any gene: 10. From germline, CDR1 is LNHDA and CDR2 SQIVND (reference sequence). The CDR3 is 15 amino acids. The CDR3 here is CASSRGWGQSYEQYV. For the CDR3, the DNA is TGTGCCAGTAGTAGGGGGTGGGGACAGAGTTACGAGCAGTACGTC.

CDR3 coding DNA: TGTGCCAGCCACCGGACAGTCAACCCGGTATATGGCTACACCTTC. Translated: CASHRTVNPVYGYTF. The chain combines TRBV6-6 with TRBJ1-2; D is possibly TRBD1 (6 bases). The CDR3 consists of 15 residues. V lost 8 bases, J lost 5 bases, and 21 bases lay in between. Germline values: CDR1 MNHNY, CDR2 SVGAGI (reference sequence).

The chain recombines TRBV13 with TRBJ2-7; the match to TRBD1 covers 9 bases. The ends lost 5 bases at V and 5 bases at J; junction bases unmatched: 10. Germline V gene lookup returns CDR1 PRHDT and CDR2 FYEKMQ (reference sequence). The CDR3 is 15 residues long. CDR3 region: CASSAYWDRANEQYF. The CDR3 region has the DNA TGTGCCAGCAGCGCTTATTGGGACAGGGCCAACGAGCAGTACTTC.

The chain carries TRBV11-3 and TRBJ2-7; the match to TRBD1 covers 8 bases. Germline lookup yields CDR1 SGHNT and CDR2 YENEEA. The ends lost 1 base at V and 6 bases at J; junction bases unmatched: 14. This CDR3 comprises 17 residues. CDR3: CASSLVGGQGVRGEQYF. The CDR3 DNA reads TGTGCCAGCAGCTTAGTCGGAGGACAGGGAGTAAGAGGCGAGCAGTACTTC. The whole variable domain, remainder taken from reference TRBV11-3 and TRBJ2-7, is EAGVVQSPRYKIIEKKQPVAFWCNPISGHNTLYWYLQNLGQGPELLIRYENEEAVDDSQLPKDRFSAERLKGVDSTLKIQPAELGDSAVYLCASSLVGGQGVRGEQYFGPGTRLTVT.

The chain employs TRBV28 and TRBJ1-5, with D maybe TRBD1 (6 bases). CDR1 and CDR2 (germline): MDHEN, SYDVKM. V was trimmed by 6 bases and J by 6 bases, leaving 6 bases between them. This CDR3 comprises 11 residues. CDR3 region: CASRDSQPQHF. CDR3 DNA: TGTGCCAGCAGGGACAGTCAGCCCCAGCATTTT. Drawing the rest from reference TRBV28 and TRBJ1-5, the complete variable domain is DVKVTQSSRYLVKRTGEKVFLECVQDMDHENMFWYRQDPGLGLRLIYFSYDVKMKEKGDIPEGYSVSREKKERFSLILESASTNQTSMYLCASRDSQPQHFGDGTRLSIL.

DNA of the CDR3: TGTGCCAGCAGCCGGACTCCTCAAGAGACCCAGTACTTC. This gives the protein CASSRTPQETQYF. The V gene is TRBV28, the J gene TRBJ2-5; D may be TRBD2 (5 bases). Trimming took off 6 bases at V and 2 bases at J, with 10 bases between the two ends. Germline loops: CDR1 MDHEN, CDR2 SYDVKM. The CDR3 consists of 13 residues.

The CDR3 coding sequence is TGTGCCTCCTCTTCGTTGGACAGGGATTATGGCTACACCTTC. Protein product: CASSSLDRDYGYTF. This chain joins TRBV6-1 and TRBJ1-2; 8 nucleotides agree with TRBD1. The CDR3 loop spans 14 amino acids. In germline, CDR1 is MNHNS, CDR2 SASEGT. The ends lost 11 bases at V and 5 bases at J; junction bases unmatched: 13.

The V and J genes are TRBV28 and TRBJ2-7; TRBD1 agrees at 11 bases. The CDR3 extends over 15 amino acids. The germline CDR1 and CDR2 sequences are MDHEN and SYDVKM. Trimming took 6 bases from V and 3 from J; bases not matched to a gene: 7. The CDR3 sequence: CASRGDRGGHYEQYF. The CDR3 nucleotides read TGTGCCAGCAGGGGGGACAGGGGGGGACACTACGAGCAGTACTTC.

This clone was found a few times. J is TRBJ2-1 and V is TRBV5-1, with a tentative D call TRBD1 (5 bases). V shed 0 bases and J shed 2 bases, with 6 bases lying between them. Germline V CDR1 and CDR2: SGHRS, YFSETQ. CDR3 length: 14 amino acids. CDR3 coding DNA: TGCGCCAGCAGCTTGGGCAGGGCCTACAATGAGCAGTTCTTC. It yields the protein CASSLGRAYNEQFF. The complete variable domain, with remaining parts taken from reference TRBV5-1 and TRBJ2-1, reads KAGVTQTPRYLIKTRGQQVTLSCSPISGHRSVSWYQQTPGQGLQFLFEYFSETQRNKGNFPGRFSGRQFSNSRSEMNVSTLELGDSALYLCASSLGRAYNEQFFGPGTRLTVL.